This T cell receptor beta chain was profiled in a study of cytomegalovirus exposure and HLA in healthy donors. This CDR3 spans 12 amino acids. Deletions cut 7 bases from V and 7 bases from J, with 16 bases between. CDR1 is GTSNPN, CDR2 SVGIG, per germline (reference sequence). Sequencing was performed with immunoSEQ multiplex PCR; in TCRdb, only in-frame clones are kept and a portion is missing. The repertoire has around 120,000 clones, roughly 88% of them found once; the top ten carry approximately 4.9%. The chain is built from TRBV30 and TRBJ1-1; D call uncertain. The receptor comes from a man between 18 and 29 years old in good health and CMV-seronegative. Sequencing input: PBMCs. The CDR3: CAFCGRVDEAFF. The CDR3 coding sequence is TGTGCCTTTTGCGGGAGGGTCGATGAAGCTTTCTTT.